This T cell receptor beta chain was captured in a study of cytomegalovirus exposure and HLA in healthy donors. Study summary: HLA-typed donors contributed 80 million to 85 million unique TCRs, which were held in an early data release.

Study observations and caveats: A reported reduction in N-insertions relative to the 666-donor mean was seen in an Asian-associated ancestry cluster in a later analysis. A later analysis found common viral pathogens apparently linked to several of the most significant clusters.

After removal of 4 bases from V and 2 bases from J, the junction contained 6 bases not matched to a gene. The germline V gene encodes CDR1 LGHNA and CDR2 YNFKEQ. This CDR3 has 16 residues. Participants comprised healthy donors of bone marrow. Concerning this clone: Its antigen is not known.

PCR primers comprised 60 Vbeta and 13 Jbeta primers. TCRdb keeps only in-frame clones here, not all; method: immunoSEQ multiplex PCR. This table holds some 110,000 clones, around 15% found once. Sequencing was carried out using PBMCs. This clonotype was sampled from a female donor in good health and CMV-seronegative. The chain joins TRBV4-2 to TRBJ2-7, with 12 bases aligning to TRBD2. CDR3 DNA: TGTGCCAGCAGCCCAGGGACTAGCGGGCTAACCTACGAGCAGTACTTC. It codes for CASSPGTSGLTYEQYF.